The 18 T cell receptor beta chains presented below share a single source sample, sequenced in a study of blood T cell repertoires in COVID-19. Profiling relied on immunoSEQ multiplex PCR, and the TCRdb table lists in-frame clones only, not all of them. Seen here are 150,000 to 200,000 clones, 84% observed once, and the top ten hold 13% to 15%. The sequenced material came from peripheral blood. The receptors originated from a woman in her 70s with COVID-19, enrolled during active disease.

As DNA, the CDR3 is TGCGCCAGCAGCTCTGGACAGGGTAGTGTACGCTACACCTTC. This translates into CASSSGQGSVRYTF. The chain recombines TRBV5-1 with TRBJ1-2; 8 nucleotides match TRBD1. The V gene end was trimmed by 3 bases and the J gene end by 9 bases; junction bases not matched to a gene: 10. This CDR3 region has 14 residues. Germline CDR1 and CDR2: SGHRS and YFSETQ.

CDR3 sequence reads: CASSLGLAAYEQYV. The CDR3 DNA reads as TGTGCCAGCAGTTTAGGTTTGGCAGCCTACGAGCAGTACGTC. J is TRBJ2-7 and V is TRBV28; D remains ambiguous. Looked up from germline, CDR1 is MDHEN and CDR2 is SYDVKM. V lost 2 bases and J 2 bases, leaving 10 bases between the germline ends. The CDR3 totals 14 residues.

The chain uses TRBV19 and TRBJ1-1; D remains ambiguous. This CDR3 has 15 amino acids. V lost 7 bases to trimming and J lost 1 base, with 16 bases between them. CDR1 and CDR2 from the germline V gene are LNHDA and SQIVND (reference sequence). CDR3 in DNA: TGTGCCAGTACCGATCGGGGAGTGGGGAACACTGAAGCTTTCTTT. Translating it yields CASTDRGVGNTEAFF.

This chain uses TRBV29-1 with TRBJ2-3, with 8 positions matching TRBD2. V trimming: 4 bases; J trimming: 3 bases; junction bases outside the gene matches: 6. Germline V gene sequence: CDR1 SQVTM, CDR2 ANQGSEA. This CDR3 spans 14 amino acids. CDR3 in amino acids: CSVVDSGKTDTQYF. The CDR3 nucleotides are TGCAGCGTTGTGGATAGCGGGAAGACAGATACGCAGTATTTT.

V gene TRBV9 combines with J gene TRBJ1-2; D not resolved. Germline V gives CDR1 SGDLS, CDR2 YYNGEE. The CDR3 sequence is 16 residues long. The V end lost 2 bases, the J end lost 5 bases, and 19 bases lay between the germline ends. CDR3 loop: CASSVGDRRIAYGYTF. The CDR3 bases are TGTGCCAGCAGCGTTGGAGATAGGCGAATCGCTTATGGCTACACCTTC.

V is TRBV28 and J is TRBJ1-6; 12 bases match TRBD1. Germline V gene data show CDR1 as MDHEN and CDR2 as SYDVKM. The CDR3 length is 18 residues. V shed 5 bases and J 7 bases; nucleotides not matched to a gene: 12. The CDR3 is CASSLPGQGARRNSPLHF. Written as DNA, the CDR3 is TGTGCCAGCAGTCTCCCGGGACAGGGGGCTCGGAGAAATTCACCCCTCCACTTT.

The chain couples TRBV28 to TRBJ1-1; D is ambiguous. The CDR3 has 13 amino acids. Trimming left V 1 base short and J 1 base short, with 4 bases between. The germline gives CDR1 MDHEN, CDR2 SYDVKM. CDR3 in DNA: TGTGCCAGCAGTTTATTCCGGAACACTGAAGCTTTCTTT. It is translated as CASSLFRNTEAFF.

This clone has just a few counts. This sequence joins TRBV24-1 and TRBJ2-1, with TRBD2 as a possible D gene (6 bases). The length of the CDR3 is 18 residues. Deletions cut 5 bases from V and 4 bases from J, with 23 bases between. Germline V lookup: CDR1 KGHDR, CDR2 SFDVKD. CDR3 loop: CATSVGDWAGSRYNEQFF. CDR3 bases: TGTGCCACCAGTGTGGGGGACTGGGCGGGTTCCCGGTACAATGAGCAGTTCTTC.

This clone has only one observation. The rearrangement uses TRBV12-5 and TRBJ1-1, with D possibly matching TRBD1 (6 bases). Trimming took off 2 bases at V and 1 base at J, with 14 bases between the two ends. The CDR3 covers 16 residues. CDR1 is LGHNT and CDR2 is FRNRAP in the germline V gene. In DNA form, the CDR3 reads TGTGCTAGTGGTTTGTTCATACCAGGGGAGAACACTGAAGCTTTCTTT. Translating it yields CASGLFIPGENTEAFF. The complete variable domain, with remaining parts taken from reference TRBV12-5 and TRBJ1-1, reads DARVTQTPRHKVTEMGQEVTMRCQPILGHNTVFWYRQTMMQGLELLAYFRNRAPLDDSGMPKDRFSAEMPDATLATLKIQPSEPRDSAVYFCASGLFIPGENTEAFFGQGTRLTVV.

CDR3 loop: CAWSPGSSTDTQYF. The CDR3 DNA sequence: TGTGCCTGGAGCCCGGGTTCTAGCACAGATACGCAGTATTTT. The chain combines TRBV30 with TRBJ2-3; D uncertain. CDR3 length: 14 amino acids. Germline loops: CDR1 GTSNPN, CDR2 SVGIG (reference sequence). Deletions cut 3 bases from V and 0 bases from J, with 10 bases between.

The chain carries TRBV19 and TRBJ1-2; D might be TRBD1 (5 bases). The germline V gene has CDR1 LNHDA and CDR2 SQIVND (reference sequence). The CDR3 is made up of 16 amino acids. The ends were cut back, 1 base at V and 0 bases at J, with 12 bases in the middle. The CDR3 loop is CASSIVDSQANYGYTF. CDR3 DNA: TGTGCCAGTAGTATAGTCGACAGCCAAGCTAACTATGGCTACACCTTC.

The rearrangement joins TRBV3-1 (or the pseudogene TRBV3-2) to TRBJ1-2; D is possibly TRBD1 (6 bases). Trimming took 0 bases from V and 0 from J, leaving 11 bases between them. Germline CDR1 LGHDT, CDR2 YNNKEL (reference sequence). CDR3 length: 16 amino acids. The CDR3 DNA follows: TGTGCCAGCAGCCAAGAGTCTCGGACAGCTAACTATGGCTACACCTTC. It specifies CASSQESRTANYGYTF.

This clone was detected once. Here the CDR3 DNA reads TGTGCCAGCTCACCAACTATCTACGAGCAGTACTTC. Encoded protein: CASSPTIYEQYF. The V call is TRBV18, the J call TRBJ2-7; D gene ambiguous. CDR1 is KGHSH and CDR2 is LQKENI in the germline V gene. Between the trimmed V and J ends, which lost 2 bases and 3 bases, there was a span of 5 bases. The CDR3 contains 12 residues.

J is TRBJ2-1 and V is TRBV4-1, with a tentative D call TRBD2 (6 bases). CDR3 size: 16 residues. Looked up from germline, CDR1 is MGHRA and CDR2 is YSYEKL. Trimming took off 3 bases at V and 3 bases at J, with 15 bases between the two ends. Here the CDR3 reads CASSQPAGSLYNEQFF. The CDR3 DNA reads as TGCGCCAGCAGCCAGCCTGCGGGGTCACTCTACAATGAGCAGTTCTTC.

The chain employs TRBV18 and TRBJ2-5; D is ambiguous. The germline CDR1 and CDR2 sequences are KGHSH and LQKENI. Trimming pared 3 bases from V and 1 base from J, leaving 6 bases between. This CDR3 has 13 residues. CDR3 bases: TGTGCCAGCTCACCGGGCATCCAAGAGACCCAGTACTTC. It codes for CASSPGIQETQYF.

The V call is TRBV30, the J call TRBJ1-5, with 7 bases lining up with TRBD1. The CDR3 is 14 amino acids. Germline CDR1 reads GTSNPN; CDR2 reads SVGIG (reference sequence). Trimming removed 0 bases from V and 5 bases from J; junction bases left unmatched: 4. DNA for the CDR3: TGTGCCTGGAGTGTGGGGACAGCCTATCAGCCCCAGCATTTT. Translated: CAWSVGTAYQPQHF.

Only one count was recorded for this clone. The chain carries TRBV6-1 and TRBJ2-2; D unresolved. The V end lost 4 bases, the J end lost 2 bases, and 14 bases lay between the germline ends. This CDR3 contains 16 residues. Germline V gene data show CDR1 as MNHNS and CDR2 as SASEGT. The CDR3 is CASSVSPLRNTGELFF. The DNA of the CDR3 is TGTGCCAGCAGTGTTTCCCCCCTCAGAAACACCGGGGAGCTGTTTTTT.

This clone was seen more than once but under ten times. The rearrangement links TRBV5-1 to TRBJ1-1; 7 bases are a match to TRBD1. V dropped 4 bases and J dropped 1; count of bases not matched to a gene: 4. CDR3 length equals 14 residues. In germline, CDR1 is SGHRS, CDR2 YFSETQ. CDR3 sequence: CASSLGTENTEAFF. For the CDR3, the DNA is TGCGCCAGCAGCCTAGGGACAGAGAACACTGAAGCTTTCTTT.